This T cell receptor beta chain comes out of a study of regulatory T cells in long-lasting Graves disease. Regarding the study as a whole: The study found TRBV28, TRBJ1-2 and TRBJ2-5 favored in persistent disease.

Sample time point: newly diagnosed GD, antithyroid drugs for less than 3 months. After RNA was extracted from PBMCs, the TCR library was made from it. By American Thyroid Association guidelines, Graves' disease was diagnosed in the cohort. All patients originated from an endocrinology department located in Xi'an, China. Comments on this clonotype: As yet, its antigen is unknown.

Construction of TCR beta libraries relied on iRepertoire HTBI primers and on Arm-PCR targeting CDR3 regions. TCRdb re-derived calls from the multiplex PCR reads in MiXCR, one entry per CDR3 protein. This table holds 300,000 to 400,000 distinct CDR3 sequences, around a sixth found once. Germline V gene sequence: CDR1 SGHTA, CDR2 FQGNSA. The CDR3 sequence is 16 residues long. With 6 bases removed from V and 7 bases from J, the gap between germline ends came to 22 bases. The clonotype originates from a female donor with Graves disease. The sample consisted of peripheral blood mononuclear cells (PBMCs), taken at new diagnosis, from a patient treated with antithyroid drugs. The rearrangement links TRBV7-2 to TRBJ2-1; D is perhaps TRBD1 or TRBD2 (7 bases each). CDR3 coding DNA: TGTGCCAGCAGGATCCAGGGGGGGAGGGTATCGAATGAGCAGTTCTTC. This codes for CASRIQGGRVSNEQFF.